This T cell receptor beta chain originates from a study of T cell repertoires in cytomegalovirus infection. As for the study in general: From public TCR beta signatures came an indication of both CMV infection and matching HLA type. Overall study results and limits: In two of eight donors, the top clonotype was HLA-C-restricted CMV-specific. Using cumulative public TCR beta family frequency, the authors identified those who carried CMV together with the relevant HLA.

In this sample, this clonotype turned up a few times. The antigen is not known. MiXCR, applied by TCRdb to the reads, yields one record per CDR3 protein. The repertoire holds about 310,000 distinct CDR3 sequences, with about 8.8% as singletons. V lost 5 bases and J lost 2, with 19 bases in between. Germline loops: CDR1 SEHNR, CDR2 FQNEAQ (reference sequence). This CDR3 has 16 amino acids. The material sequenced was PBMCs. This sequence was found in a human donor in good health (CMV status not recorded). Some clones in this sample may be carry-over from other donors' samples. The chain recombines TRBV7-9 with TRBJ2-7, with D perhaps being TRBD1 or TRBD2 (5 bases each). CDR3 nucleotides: TGTGCCAGCAGCCCACGGGACGGAGAAGTACCCTACGAGCAGTACGTC. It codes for CASSPRDGEVPYEQYV.